What follows is one TCR beta chain and its context. With 6 bases removed from V and 0 bases from J, the gap between germline ends came to 14 bases. This CDR3 comprises 15 residues. Germline V lookup: CDR1 SEHNR, CDR2 FQNEAQ (reference sequence). The record originates from a study of blood T cell repertoires in COVID-19. Study information: Some COVID-19 samples were acute and others convalescent; all came from the United States, Italy and Spain. Sample material is recorded as cDNA or gDNA derived from T cells, B-cell-depleted T cells, or PBMCs.

The authors' processing: Estimation of nucleated cell counts was performed using reference gene primer amplification. Only in-frame clones appear in the TCRdb table, and some are missing; sequencing was by immunoSEQ multiplex PCR. V, J and clone size reflect that table, while D and trimming were determined from the DNA. The sample lists about 250,000 clones, roughly 89% occurring once. This chain joins TRBV7-9 and TRBJ1-1; maybe TRBD1 (5 bases). The sample consisted of peripheral blood. This clonotype was obtained from a middle-aged woman who had recovered from COVID-19. The CDR3 sequence: CASRPHTGLNTEAFF. The DNA for the CDR3 is TGTGCCAGCAGGCCCCACACAGGATTGAACACTGAAGCTTTCTTT.